Below are 3 T cell receptor beta chains sequenced from a single sample in a study of OX40 agonist ivuxolimab in advanced cancers. Clones were read by immunoSEQ multiplex PCR, and TCRdb kept only the in-frame ones, dropping some. This sample has roughly 50,000 clones, with approximately 90% found just once. The sequencing used CD4+ or CD8+ T cells sorted from blood, collected in a trial of the OX40 agonist ivuxolimab. These receptors all stem from an adult with an advanced solid tumor such as melanoma, head and neck, liver or kidney cancer.

The chain has TRBV30 and TRBJ1-5; D is perhaps TRBD1 (5 bases). Trimming cost V 3 bases and J 0 bases, with 15 bases left between them. The CDR3 consists of 16 residues. Germline-derived CDR1 and CDR2 are GTSNPN and SVGIG (reference sequence). The CDR3 DNA reads as TGTGCCTGGAGCCCCGGGGGGTGGAATAGCAATCAGCCCCAGCATTTT. Amino acid sequence: CAWSPGGWNSNQPQHF. Filled out from reference TRBV30 and TRBJ1-5, the complete variable domain reads SQTIHQWPATLVQPVGSPLSLECTVEGTSNPNLYWYRQAAGRGLQLLFYSVGIGQISSEVPQNLSASRPQDRQFILSSKKLLLSDSGFYLCAWSPGGWNSNQPQHFGDGTRLSIL.

The rearrangement links TRBV7-9 to TRBJ2-3; D remains unclear. Trimming removed 5 bases at V and 4 bases at J, with 10 bases between. The CDR3 is 13 amino acids. CDR1 is SEHNR, CDR2 FQNEAQ, per germline (reference sequence). The CDR3 loop reads CASSRLWADTQYF. CDR3 DNA sequence: TGTGCCAGCAGCCGGCTGTGGGCAGATACGCAGTATTTT.

CDR3 nucleotide sequence: TGTGCCAGTAGTCTTGGACTAGCGTTGTACAATGAGCAGTTCTTC. The encoded protein is CASSLGLALYNEQFF. The chain joins TRBV19 to TRBJ2-1, with TRBD2 matching over 9 bases. The germline V gene has CDR1 LNHDA and CDR2 SQIVND (reference sequence). V was clipped by 5 bases and J by 4 bases; unmatched bases: 6. This CDR3 spans 15 amino acids.